This T cell receptor beta chain was recorded in a study of early T cells in non-severe SARS-CoV-2 infection. Germline V gives CDR1 LNHDA, CDR2 SQIVND (reference sequence). This CDR3 comprises 15 residues. The junction had 7 bases not matched to a gene; V was cut back by 6 bases and J by 2 bases. Each single cDNA molecule received a unique molecular identifier. TCRdb analysed the 5' RACE reads with MiXCR anew, one entry per CDR3 protein. The repertoire holds some 60,000 distinct CDR3 sequences, with approximately 9.3% as singletons. The V gene is TRBV19, the J gene TRBJ1-5; TRBD1 aligns across 7 bases. Sequenced input: whole blood. This receptor was identified in an adult who was a healthcare worker with PCR-confirmed SARS-CoV-2 infection or an uninfected control (not recorded which). The CDR3 DNA is TGTGCCAGTAGGGTAATAGACAGGGGCAATCAGCCCCAGCATTTT. This gives the protein CASRVIDRGNQPQHF.